This T cell receptor (beta chain) was recorded in a study of identical twins. This clonotype showed up just a few times. Each CDR3 protein gets one entry after TCRdb re-called the 5' RACE reads with MiXCR. The sample has 600,000 to 850,000 distinct CDR3 sequences, over 15% seen once. The V end lost 5 bases, the J end lost 5 bases, and 15 bases lay between the germline ends. This CDR3 comprises 14 residues. Germline CDR1 reads LNHNV; CDR2 reads YYDKDF (reference sequence). The data also belong to a second study, concerning T cells expressing NK-cell markers. That report adds: In more than 5 donors, dominant CD3+CD56+NKG2C+ clones formed roughly 1.0-7.5% of CD8+ cells. HCMV specificity of the expanded NKG2C+ T cell clones stayed unclear.

This clonotype was sampled from a woman younger than 30 in good health. The genes are TRBV15 and TRBJ2-5, with no clear D. Sequences were obtained from PBMCs. The CDR3 loop is CATSRRAQRETQYF. The CDR3 DNA is TGTGCCACCAGCCGACGCGCGCAGAGGGAGACCCAGTACTTC.